A selection of T cell receptor beta chains follows, all from one sample in a study of PD-1 blockade in classical Hodgkin lymphoma. Data came from immunoSEQ multiplex PCR; TCRdb stores just in-frame clones and leaves some out. This table has about 12,000 clones, about 91% appearing once. Here the sequenced sample was peripheral blood mononuclear cells (PBMCs), taken at baseline. Receptors were obtained from a human donor with classical Hodgkin lymphoma. Both conserved end residues are part of each CDR3. A D gene is named only where the DNA matches it firmly. Clone sizes are given selectively: once, few, many, or a class where the clone is expanded.

v_gene	d_gene	j_gene	abundance	CDR3aa	CDR3nt
TRBV28	TRBD1	TRBJ2-5	.	CASSLIQGVRETQYF	TGTGCCAGCAGTTTAATACAGGGGGTTAGGGAGACCCAGTACTTC
TRBV28	TRBD1	TRBJ2-1	.	CASSPPGTGNNEQFF	TGTGCCAGCAGCCCTCCCGGGACAGGCAACAATGAGCAGTTCTTC
TRBV5-4	.	TRBJ2-5	.	CASSPWDYQETQYF	TGTGCCAGCAGCCCGTGGGACTACCAAGAGACCCAGTACTTC
TRBV7-9	.	TRBJ1-3	.	CASSLEQEANVGTIYF	TGTGCCAGCAGCTTAGAACAGGAGGCTAATGTTGGCACCATATATTTT
TRBV12-5	.	TRBJ2-4	.	CASSPSGAGNIQYF	TGTGCTAGCTCCCCCAGTGGGGCCGGAAACATTCAGTACTTC
TRBV2	TRBD1	TRBJ1-2	.	CASTGTGGPYDGYTF	TGTGCCAGCACCGGGACAGGGGGCCCTTATGATGGCTACACCTTC
TRBV6-6	TRBD1	TRBJ1-5	.	CASSSRDRSHNQPQHF	TGTGCCAGCAGTTCTCGGGACAGGAGCCACAATCAGCCCCAGCATTTT
TRBV19	.	TRBJ1-5	.	CASSIAPGQPQHF	TGTGCCAGTAGTATTGCCCCGGGGCAGCCCCAGCATTTT
TRBV19	TRBD2	TRBJ2-2	.	CASSSREGKNTGELFF	TGTGCCAGTAGTAGCAGGGAGGGGAAGAACACCGGGGAGCTGTTTTTT
TRBV19	.	TRBJ2-7	once	CASSIGQSYEQYF	TGTGCCAGTAGTATAGGACAATCCTACGAGCAGTACTTC
TRBV28	.	TRBJ1-1	.	CATQWNTEAFF	TGTGCCACCCAGTGGAACACTGAAGCTTTCTTT
TRBV2	TRBD1	TRBJ1-2	.	CASSEATGFPNYGYTF	TGTGCCAGCAGTGAAGCGACAGGGTTCCCTAACTATGGCTACACCTTC
TRBV7-2	.	TRBJ1-1	.	CASSGPGGGTEAFF	TGTGCCAGCAGCGGCCCGGGGGGGGGCACTGAAGCTTTCTTT
TRBV25-1	.	TRBJ2-7	.	CASSLGAYEQYF	TGTGCCAGCAGCCTGGGAGCCTACGAGCAGTACTTC
TRBV5-4	.	TRBJ2-2	.	CASSLADTGELFF	TGTGCCAGCAGCTTGGCTGACACCGGGGAGCTGTTTTTT
TRBV5-1	.	TRBJ2-5	.	CASSLDGASQETQYF	TGCGCCAGCAGCTTGGACGGGGCCTCCCAAGAGACCCAGTACTTC
TRBV5-5	.	TRBJ1-5	.	CASSRRPQELENQPQHF	TGTGCCAGCAGCCGGCGTCCCCAGGAACTAGAAAATCAGCCCCAGCATTTT
TRBV12-5	.	TRBJ1-5	.	CASGLSSSRIVHSNQPQHF	TGTGCTAGTGGTTTGTCGAGCAGTCGGATTGTTCATAGCAATCAGCCCCAGCATTTT
TRBV2	.	TRBJ2-4	.	CASSFGSGAKNIQYF	TGTGCCAGCAGTTTCGGTAGCGGAGCCAAAAACATTCAGTACTTC
TRBV2	TRBD1	TRBJ1-3	.	CASSTDRGIGNTIYF	TGTGCCAGCAGTACAGACAGGGGCATTGGAAACACCATATATTTT
TRBV10-3	.	TRBJ1-3	.	CAISPRTGPNTIYF	TGTGCCATCAGCCCGAGAACAGGGCCAAACACCATATATTTT
TRBV5-1	TRBD1	TRBJ1-2	.	CASSPGTGTGKGYTF	TGCGCCAGCAGCCCGGGAACCGGGACAGGGAAGGGCTACACCTTC
TRBV5-1	TRBD2	TRBJ2-3	.	CASSYPSGGTDTQYF	TGCGCCAGCAGCTACCCTAGCGGGGGCACAGATACGCAGTATTTT
TRBV9	.	TRBJ2-1	medium-sized	CASSSAGSSYNEQFF	TGTGCCAGCAGCTCCGCGGGGAGCTCCTACAATGAGCAGTTCTTC
TRBV7-9	TRBD2	TRBJ2-1	.	CASSSPSGGGALEQFF	TGTGCCAGCAGCTCTCCCAGTGGCGGGGGGGCCCTTGAGCAGTTCTTC
TRBV10-1	.	TRBJ2-4	.	CASSLAGPKNIQYF	TGCGCCAGCAGTCTAGCCGGGCCAAAAAACATTCAGTACTTC
TRBV11-2	.	TRBJ2-3	.	CASSLDLVGTDTQYF	TGTGCCAGCAGCTTAGATCTGGTGGGAACAGATACGCAGTATTTT
TRBV6-5	TRBD2	TRBJ2-3	.	CASSLAGTTDTQYF	TGTGCCAGCTCTTTAGCGGGGACCACAGATACGCAGTATTTT
TRBV11-2	.	TRBJ1-1	.	CASSLVLGETFF	TGTGCCAGCAGCTTAGTGTTGGGGGAAACTTTCTTT
TRBV30	.	TRBJ2-5	.	CAWSGPRAGETQYF	TGTGCCTGGAGTGGTCCCCGGGCCGGAGAGACCCAGTACTTC
TRBV5-4	TRBD2	TRBJ2-3	.	CASRWDYRTDTQYF	TGTGCCAGCAGATGGGACTACCGCACAGATACGCAGTATTTT
TRBV5-1	.	TRBJ2-3	.	CASSLAAFSTDTQYF	TGCGCCAGCAGCTTGGCGGCTTTCTCCACAGATACGCAGTATTTT
TRBV5-5	.	TRBJ1-4	once	CASSLELGANEKLFF	TGTGCCAGCAGCTTGGAGTTGGGCGCGAATGAAAAACTGTTTTTT
TRBV2	.	TRBJ2-7	.	CASRVTGSRGSYEQYF	TGTGCCAGCAGGGTGACAGGTAGTCGGGGCTCCTACGAGCAGTACTTC
TRBV4-1	TRBD1	TRBJ2-4	.	CASSQLGQIAKNIQYF	TGCGCCAGCAGCCAATTGGGACAGATAGCCAAAAACATTCAGTACTTC
TRBV7-9	.	TRBJ1-6	.	CASSPFLGNNSPLHF	TGTGCCAGCAGCCCGTTTCTGGGGAATAATTCACCCCTCCACTTT
TRBV28	.	TRBJ2-7	.	CASNWGARSYEQYF	TGTGCCAGCAACTGGGGGGCTCGGTCCTACGAGCAGTACTTC